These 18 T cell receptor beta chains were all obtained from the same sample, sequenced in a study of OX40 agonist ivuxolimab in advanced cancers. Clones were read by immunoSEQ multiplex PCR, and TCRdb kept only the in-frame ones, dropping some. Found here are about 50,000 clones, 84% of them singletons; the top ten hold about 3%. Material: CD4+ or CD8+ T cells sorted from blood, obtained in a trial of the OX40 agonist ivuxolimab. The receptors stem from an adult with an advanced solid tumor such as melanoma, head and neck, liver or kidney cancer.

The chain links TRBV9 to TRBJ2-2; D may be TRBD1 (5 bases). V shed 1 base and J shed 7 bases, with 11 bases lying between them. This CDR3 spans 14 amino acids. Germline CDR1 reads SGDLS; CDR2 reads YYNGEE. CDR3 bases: TGTGCCAGCAGCGTAAGGTGGGGCGGCGGGGAGCTGTTTTTT. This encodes CASSVRWGGGELFF. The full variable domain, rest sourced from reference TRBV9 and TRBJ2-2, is DSGVTQTPKHLITATGQRVTLRCSPRSGDLSVYWYQQSLDQGLQFLIQYYNGEERAKGNILERFSAQQFPDLHSELNLSSLELGDSALYFCASSVRWGGGELFFGEGSRLTVL.

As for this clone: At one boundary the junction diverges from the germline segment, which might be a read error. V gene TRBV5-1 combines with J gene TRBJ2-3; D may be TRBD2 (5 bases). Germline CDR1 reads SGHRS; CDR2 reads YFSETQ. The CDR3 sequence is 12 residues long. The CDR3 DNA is TGCGCCAGCAGCCGAGCGGCAGAAACGCAGTATTTT. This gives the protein CASSRAAETQYF.

In DNA, the CDR3 is TGCGCCAGCAGCTTGGGTCTAGCGGGGGGACAAGAGACCCAGTACTTC. It specifies CASSLGLAGGQETQYF. The V and J genes are TRBV5-1 and TRBJ2-5; 11 bases align to TRBD2. This CDR3 has 16 residues. V shed 0 bases, J shed 2 bases, and the junction held 3 bases outside the gene matches. The germline CDR1 and CDR2 sequences are SGHRS and YFSETQ.

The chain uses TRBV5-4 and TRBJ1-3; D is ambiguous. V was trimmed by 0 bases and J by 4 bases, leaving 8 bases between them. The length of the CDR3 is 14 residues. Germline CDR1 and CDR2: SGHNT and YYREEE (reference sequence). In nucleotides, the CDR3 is TGTGCCAGCAGCTTGGACCTGGGCGGAAACACCATATATTTT. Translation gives CASSLDLGGNTIYF.

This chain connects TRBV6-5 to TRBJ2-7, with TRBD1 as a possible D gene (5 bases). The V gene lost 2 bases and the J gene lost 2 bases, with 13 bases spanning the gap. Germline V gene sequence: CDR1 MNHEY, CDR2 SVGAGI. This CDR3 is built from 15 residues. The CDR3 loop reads CASSYTQAGTYEQYF. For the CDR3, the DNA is TGTGCCAGCAGTTACACGCAGGCAGGGACCTACGAGCAGTACTTC.

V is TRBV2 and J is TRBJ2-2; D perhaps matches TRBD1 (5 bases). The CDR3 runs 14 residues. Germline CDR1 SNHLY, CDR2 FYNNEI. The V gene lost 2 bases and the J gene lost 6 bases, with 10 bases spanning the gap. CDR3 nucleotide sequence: TGTGCCAGCAGTGAACAGGGCTTGGCCGGGGAGCTGTTTTTT. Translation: CASSEQGLAGELFF.

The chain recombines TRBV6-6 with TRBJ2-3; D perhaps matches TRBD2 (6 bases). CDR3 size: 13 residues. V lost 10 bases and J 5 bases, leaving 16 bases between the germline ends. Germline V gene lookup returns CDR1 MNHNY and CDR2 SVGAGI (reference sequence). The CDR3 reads CAIGLTGRDTQYF. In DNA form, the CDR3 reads TGTGCCATCGGACTAACCGGGCGAGATACGCAGTATTTT.

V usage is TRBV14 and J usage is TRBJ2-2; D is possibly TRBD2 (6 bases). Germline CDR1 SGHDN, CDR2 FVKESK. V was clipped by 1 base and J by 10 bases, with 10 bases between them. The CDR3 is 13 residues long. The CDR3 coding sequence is TGTGCCAGCAGCCAAGGAGGGAGGTTGGAGCTGTTTTTT. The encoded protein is CASSQGGRLELFF.

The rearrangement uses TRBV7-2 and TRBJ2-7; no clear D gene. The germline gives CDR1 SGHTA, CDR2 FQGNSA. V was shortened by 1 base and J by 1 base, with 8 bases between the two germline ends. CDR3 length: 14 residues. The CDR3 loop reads CASSLVGPSYEQYF. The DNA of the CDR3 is TGTGCCAGCAGCTTAGTTGGGCCTTCCTACGAGCAGTACTTC. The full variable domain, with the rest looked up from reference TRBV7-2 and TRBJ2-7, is GAGVSQSPSNKVTEKGKDVELRCDPISGHTALYWYRQSLGQGLEFLIYFQGNSAPDKSGLPSDRFSAERTGGSVSTLTIQRTQQEDSAVYLCASSLVGPSYEQYFGPGTRLTVT.

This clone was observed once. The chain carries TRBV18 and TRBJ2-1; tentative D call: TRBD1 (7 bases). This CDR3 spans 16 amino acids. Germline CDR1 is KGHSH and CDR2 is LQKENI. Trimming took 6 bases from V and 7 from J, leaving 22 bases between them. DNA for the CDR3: TGTGCCAGCTCGCGAGGGGGCGACAGGGCGGGGAATGAGCAGTTCTTC. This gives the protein CASSRGGDRAGNEQFF.

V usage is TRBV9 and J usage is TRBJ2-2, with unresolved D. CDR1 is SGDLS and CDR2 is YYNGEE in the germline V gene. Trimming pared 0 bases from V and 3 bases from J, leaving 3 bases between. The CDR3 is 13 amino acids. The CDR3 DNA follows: TGTGCCAGCAGCGTAGATGACACCGGGGAGCTGTTTTTT. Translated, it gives CASSVDDTGELFF.

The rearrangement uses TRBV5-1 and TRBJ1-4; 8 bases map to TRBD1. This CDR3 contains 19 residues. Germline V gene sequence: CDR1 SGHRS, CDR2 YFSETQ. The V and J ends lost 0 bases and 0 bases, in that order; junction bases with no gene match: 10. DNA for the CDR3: TGCGCCAGCAGCTTGGCTTCAGGGGGCGTTAGCACAACTAATGAAAAACTGTTTTTT. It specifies CASSLASGGVSTTNEKLFF.

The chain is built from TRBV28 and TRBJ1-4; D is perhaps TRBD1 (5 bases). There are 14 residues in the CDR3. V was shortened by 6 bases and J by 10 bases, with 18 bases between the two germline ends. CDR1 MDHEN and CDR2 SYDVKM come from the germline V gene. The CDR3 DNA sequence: TGTGCCAGCAGCCTTGGACACTCCTTGGGAAAACTGTTTTTT. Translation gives CASSLGHSLGKLFF.

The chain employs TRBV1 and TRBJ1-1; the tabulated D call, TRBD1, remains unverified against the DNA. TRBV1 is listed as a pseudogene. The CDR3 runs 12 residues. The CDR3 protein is CTSSQRQSEAFF. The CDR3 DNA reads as TGCACCAGCAGCCAGCGACAGTCTGAAGCTTTCTTT.

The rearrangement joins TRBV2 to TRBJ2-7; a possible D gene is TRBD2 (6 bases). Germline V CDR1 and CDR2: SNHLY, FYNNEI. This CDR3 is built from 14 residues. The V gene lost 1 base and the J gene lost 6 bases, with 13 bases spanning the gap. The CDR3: CASSEGGVRSEQYF. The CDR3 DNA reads TGTGCCAGCAGTGAAGGGGGGGTACGATCCGAGCAGTACTTC.

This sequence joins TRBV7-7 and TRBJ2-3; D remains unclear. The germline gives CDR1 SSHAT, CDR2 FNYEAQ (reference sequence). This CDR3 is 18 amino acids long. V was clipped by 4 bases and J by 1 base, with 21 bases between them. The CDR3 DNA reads TGTGCCAGCAGCTCCACCTCATCCCGACGGCTTGGCACAGATACGCAGTATTTT. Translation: CASSSTSSRRLGTDTQYF.

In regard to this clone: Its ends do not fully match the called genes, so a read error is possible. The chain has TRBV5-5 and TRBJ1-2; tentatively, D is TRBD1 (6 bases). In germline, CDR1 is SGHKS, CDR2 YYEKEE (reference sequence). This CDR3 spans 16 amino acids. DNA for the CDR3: TGCGCCAGCAGCCAAGAAGCCGGACAGCTCAGCTATGGCTACACCTTC. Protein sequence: CASSQEAGQLSYGYTF. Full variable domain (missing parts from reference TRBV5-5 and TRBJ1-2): DAGVTQSPTHLIKTRGQQVTLRCSPISGHKSVSWYQQVLGQGPQFIFQYYEKEERGRGNFPDRFSARQFPNYSSELNVNALLLGDSALYLCASSQEAGQLSYGYTFGSGTRLTVV.

The CDR3 loop reads CASSFQGQNEKLFF. The CDR3 region has the DNA TGTGCCAGCAGCTTCCAAGGACAGAATGAAAAACTGTTTTTT. The chain carries TRBV7-9 and TRBJ1-4; D is perhaps TRBD1 (6 bases). V lost 3 bases, J lost 5 bases, and 10 bases lay in between. This CDR3 is built from 14 residues. From germline, CDR1 is SEHNR and CDR2 FQNEAQ (reference sequence).